The 20 T cell receptor beta chains given below trace back to one sample, sequenced in a study of HIV-infected patients and healthy controls. Alpha and beta constant-region primers primed reverse transcription of about 0.5 ug RNA. Using multiplexing indices, alpha and beta chain libraries were generated apart by chain-specific third strand synthesis. TCRdb reanalysed the 5' RACE reads using MiXCR and keeps one entry per CDR3 protein. The sample lists some 9,900 distinct CDR3 sequences; approximately 5.2% were seen once. The repertoire came from unfractionated whole blood and reflected all unsorted peripheral T cells. Sequences were derived from blood, sampled before antiretroviral therapy. These receptors were taken from an adult with HIV infection.

This clonotype was found many times. This sequence joins TRBV29-1 and TRBJ1-3, with D possibly being TRBD1 (5 bases). CDR1 is SQVTM and CDR2 is ANQGSEA in the germline V gene. CDR3 length: 12 residues. Trimming took 7 bases from V and 4 from J, leaving 11 bases between them. CDR3: CSAGVLGNTIYF. CDR3 bases: TGCAGCGCGGGGGTCTTGGGAAACACCATATATTTT.

The table lists this clonotype with many counts. This chain connects TRBV11-2 to TRBJ2-5, with 15 bases identical to TRBD2. There are 18 residues in the CDR3. CDR1 is SGHAT, CDR2 FQNNGV, per germline. V gave up 5 bases and J gave up 3 bases; unmatched junction bases: 10. Here the CDR3 reads CASSPKDWTSGGEETQYF. CDR3 DNA: TGTGCCAGCAGCCCGAAAGATTGGACTAGCGGGGGGGAAGAGACCCAGTACTTC.

The sample holds many counts of this clonotype. The genes are TRBV7-9 and TRBJ1-1, with D maybe TRBD1 (6 bases). The CDR3 has 14 residues. CDR1 is SEHNR and CDR2 is FQNEAQ in the germline V gene (reference sequence). Trimming stripped 5 bases from V and 4 bases from J, with 14 bases between. In DNA form, the CDR3 reads TGTGCCAGCAGCCACCTTACAGGGTCCACTGAAGCTTTCTTT. This sequence encodes CASSHLTGSTEAFF.

Judged by abundance, this clonotype is medium-sized (0.01 to 0.1%). The gene calls are TRBV28 and TRBJ2-3; no clear D. The CDR3 contains 14 residues. The germline V gene has CDR1 MDHEN and CDR2 SYDVKM. V was trimmed by 4 bases and J by 2 bases, leaving 10 bases between them. CDR3 nucleotide sequence: TGTGCCAGCAGTTCGTCCGTATCCACAGATACGCAGTATTTT. Its protein is CASSSSVSTDTQYF. Looking up the rest from reference TRBV28 and TRBJ2-3 gives the full variable domain: DVKVTQSSRYLVKRTGEKVFLECVQDMDHENMFWYRQDPGLGLRLIYFSYDVKMKEKGDIPEGYSVSREKKERFSLILESASTNQTSMYLCASSSSVSTDTQYFGPGTRLTVL.

This clonotype was found many times. The V gene is TRBV28, the J gene TRBJ2-5; 8 bases are shared with TRBD1. The CDR3 sequence is 14 residues long. CDR1 is MDHEN, CDR2 SYDVKM, per germline. The trim removed 6 bases at V and 5 bases at J, leaving 8 bases unmatched. CDR3: CASSSNRGLETQYF. The CDR3 DNA follows: TGTGCCAGCAGCTCCAACAGGGGGTTGGAGACCCAGTACTTC.

This clonotype came up many times. The chain links TRBV7-2 to TRBJ1-5; no clear D. The CDR3 consists of 15 residues. Germline V gives CDR1 SGHTA, CDR2 FQGNSA. Trimming cost V 5 bases and J 2 bases, with 13 bases left between them. The CDR3 nucleotides read TGTGCCAGCAGCCACTCGGATGGTGGCAATCAGCCCCAGCATTTT. Translation gives CASSHSDGGNQPQHF. The variable domain in full, with the rest retrieved from reference TRBV7-2 and TRBJ1-5, is GAGVSQSPSNKVTEKGKDVELRCDPISGHTALYWYRQSLGQGLEFLIYFQGNSAPDKSGLPSDRFSAERTGGSVSTLTIQRTQQEDSAVYLCASSHSDGGNQPQHFGDGTRLSIL.

At least ten counts were recorded for this clonotype. This CDR3 is CASSPVLAEQYF. CDR3 nucleotide sequence: TGTGCCAGCAGCCCCGTCCTCGCGGAGCAGTACTTC. The chain has TRBV11-2 and TRBJ2-7; D not certain. V was cut by 5 bases and J by 7 bases, with 12 bases left in between. CDR1 SGHAT and CDR2 FQNNGV come from the germline V gene. The CDR3 contains 12 residues. Full variable domain (remainder filled in from reference TRBV11-2 and TRBJ2-7): EAGVAQSPRYKIIEKRQSVAFWCNPISGHATLYWYQQILGQGPKLLIQFQNNGVVDDSQLPKDRFSAERLKGVDSTLKIQPAKLEDSAVYLCASSPVLAEQYFGPGTRLTVT.

This clonotype was seen ten or more times. The CDR3 spells CSARDYRRDGNEQFF. The CDR3, as DNA: TGCAGTGCTAGAGATTACAGGCGTGACGGGAATGAGCAGTTCTTC. The chain couples TRBV20-1 to TRBJ2-1; TRBD1 is a possible D gene (5 bases). This CDR3 is built from 15 residues. V dropped 0 bases and J dropped 7 bases, with 16 bases sitting between them. CDR1 and CDR2 (germline): DFQATT, SNEGSKA (reference sequence).

This clonotype has at least ten counts. The rearrangement joins TRBV6-7 to TRBJ2-1, with TRBD1 identical over 11 bases. TRBV6-7 is designated an ORF whose function remains uncertain. The CDR3 has 16 residues. J was trimmed by 4 bases and V by 4 bases; bases with no gene match: 6. The CDR3 protein is CASSSNRDRGYNEQFF. The CDR3 DNA reads TGTGCCAGCAGTTCGAACCGGGACAGGGGGTACAATGAGCAGTTCTTC.

This clonotype was seen ten or more times. The rearrangement links TRBV7-9 to TRBJ2-7; D remains unclear. This CDR3 contains 11 residues. V lost 4 bases to trimming and J lost 2 bases, with 3 bases between them. Germline values: CDR1 SEHNR, CDR2 FQNEAQ (reference sequence). CDR3 in DNA: TGTGCCAGCAGCTCCGCCTACGAGCAGTACTTC. Protein sequence: CASSSAYEQYF.

In its sample, this clonotype is medium-sized. The CDR3 loop reads CASSSAGQVGVGPDTQYF. The CDR3 nucleotides read TGTGCCAGCAGTTCTGCCGGGCAGGTGGGGGTCGGGCCAGATACGCAGTATTTT. V is TRBV5-6 and J is TRBJ2-3; either TRBD1 or TRBD2 may supply D (5 bases each). Germline V CDR1 and CDR2: SGHDT, YYEEEE. Trimming shortened V by 5 bases and J by 4 bases, and 26 bases separated the two germline ends. The CDR3 spans 18 residues.

In its sample, this clonotype was seen many times. The chain couples TRBV30 to TRBJ2-7, with D uncertain. The CDR3 covers 13 residues. Trimming shortened V by 5 bases and J by 3 bases, and 14 bases separated the two germline ends. CDR1 is GTSNPN and CDR2 is SVGIG in the germline V gene (reference sequence). The CDR3 here is CAWWDPTVYEQYF. The CDR3 DNA reads as TGTGCCTGGTGGGATCCGACGGTCTACGAGCAGTACTTC.

This clonotype has at least ten counts. The genes are TRBV2 and TRBJ1-1, with D unresolved. Germline CDR1 reads SNHLY; CDR2 reads FYNNEI. The germline V and J ends were trimmed by 4 bases and 2 bases, with 8 bases remaining between them. The CDR3 has 13 residues. In DNA form, the CDR3 reads TGTGCCAGCAGTGTCGGGGAAAACACTGAAGCTTTCTTT. Its protein product is CASSVGENTEAFF.

This clonotype was counted ten times or more. The chain employs TRBV6-5 and TRBJ2-7, with 10 nucleotides matching TRBD1. This CDR3 contains 16 residues. Germline CDR1 MNHEY, CDR2 SVGAGI. V was clipped by 0 bases and J by 2 bases; unmatched bases: 4. The CDR3 here is CASSYSIGQGAYEQYF. CDR3 DNA sequence: TGTGCCAGCAGTTACTCGATCGGACAGGGGGCCTACGAGCAGTACTTC.

This clonotype was recorded many times. This chain connects TRBV27 to TRBJ1-5; possible D gene TRBD1, 6 bases. This CDR3 contains 14 residues. V lost 3 bases, J lost 7 bases, and 13 bases lay in between. Germline CDR1 MNHEY, CDR2 SMNVEV (reference sequence). The CDR3 nucleotides read TGTGCCAGCAGTTTTGTGGGGGCAGGGCAGCCCCAGCATTTT. Translated: CASSFVGAGQPQHF.

The V call is TRBV10-3, the J call TRBJ1-1; 7 nucleotides match TRBD1. In germline, CDR1 is ENHRY, CDR2 SYGVKD. V lost 6 bases to trimming and J lost 1 base; unmatched junction nucleotides: 2. This CDR3 comprises 13 residues. The CDR3 reads CAISRTGNTEAFF. CDR3 nucleotide sequence: TGTGCCATCAGCCGGACAGGGAACACTGAAGCTTTCTTT.

By share of the sample, this clonotype is medium-sized. The chain carries TRBV28 and TRBJ1-6; the D is unclear. The CDR3 contains 13 residues. V was pared by 7 bases and J by 8 bases, with 12 bases between. Germline assignment: CDR1 MDHEN and CDR2 SYDVKM. The DNA for the CDR3 is TGTGCCAGCAAGGCGGGGTTCGATTCACCCCTCCACTTT. Its translation is CASKAGFDSPLHF. Full variable domain (outside the CDR3, taken from reference TRBV28 and TRBJ1-6): DVKVTQSSRYLVKRTGEKVFLECVQDMDHENMFWYRQDPGLGLRLIYFSYDVKMKEKGDIPEGYSVSREKKERFSLILESASTNQTSMYLCASKAGFDSPLHFGNGTRLTVT.

The chain recombines TRBV3-1 with TRBJ2-3; D not certain. The CDR3 spans 13 residues. Per the germline V gene, CDR1 is LGHDT and CDR2 is YNNKEL (reference sequence). The germline V and J ends were trimmed by 1 base and 6 bases, with 8 bases remaining between them. CDR3 coding DNA: TGTGCCAGCAGCCAAGGTCTACCCGATACGCAGTATTTT. It encodes CASSQGLPDTQYF.

There are many counts of this clonotype. V is TRBV7-2 and J is TRBJ1-1; D is possibly TRBD1 (6 bases). The V and J ends lost 4 bases and 0 bases respectively, with 12 bases between them. The CDR3 contains 15 residues. CDR1 is SGHTA and CDR2 is FQGNSA in the germline V gene. CDR3 region: CASSSHRAMNTEAFF. CDR3 nucleotides: TGTGCCAGCAGCTCCCACAGGGCTATGAACACTGAAGCTTTCTTT.

This clonotype has at least ten counts. J is TRBJ2-3 and V is TRBV29-1, with D possibly being TRBD2 (6 bases). Germline CDR1 reads SQVTM; CDR2 reads ANQGSEA. The V gene lost 2 bases and the J gene lost 4 bases, with 13 bases spanning the gap. The CDR3 extends over 14 amino acids. The CDR3 sequence is CSVELPEGSDTQYF. CDR3 in DNA: TGCAGCGTTGAACTTCCGGAGGGGTCAGATACGCAGTATTTT.